This T cell receptor (beta chain) was captured in a study of response to subunit inactivated influenza vaccine. General observations from the study: Authors suggested that a seasonal influenza vaccination recruits few new T cells each time.

A note on this clonotype: The antigen is undetermined.

MiXCR, applied by TCRdb to the RT-PCR reads, yields one record per CDR3 protein. Among 400,000 to 650,000 distinct CDR3 sequences, approximately 7.8% were seen once, and the ten largest hold under 15%. CDR1 SGHVS and CDR2 FNYEAQ come from the germline V gene. This CDR3 has 14 residues. J gave up 0 bases and V 7 bases, and 5 bases lay outside the gene matches. The V gene is TRBV7-6, the J gene TRBJ1-1, with 7 bases fitting TRBD1. Sample: PBMCs from blood, taken roughly 24 months after vaccination. The TCR was taken from a man between 50 and 75 years old who received an inactivated influenza vaccine. CDR3 region: CASNLTGLNTEAFF. The CDR3 coding sequence is TGTGCCAGCAACTTGACAGGGTTGAACACTGAAGCTTTCTTT.